This T cell receptor beta chain was sequenced during a study of shared clonotypes between healthy human individuals (dated by TCRdb to the early 2020s). Concerning the study at large: A few men and two women, aged 18 to 49 years, made up the cohort. Each donor's leukapheresis produced roughly between roughly 0.94 and 9.5 billion PBMCs. Libraries were prepared and TCR repertoires were sequenced by different laboratories using diverse techniques, in order to increase sequencing depth and limit assay-specific biases. For each donor, three plates each were used for CD4 naive and CD4 memory, two plates were used for CD8 naive, and one plate was used for CD8 memory. To estimate repertoire size and how much clonotype sharing occurs between individuals, the study deeply sequenced the blood TCR repertoires of five healthy adults. Findings and caveats that apply to the study as a whole: Higher generation probabilities were observed for clonotypes shared by all four sorted-subset donors than for non-shared clonotypes. Across several donors, 5% to 6% of naive CD4, around 3.5% of naive CD8, about 2% of memory CD4, and approximately 0.4% of memory CD8 clonotypes were shared. Pairwise subsampling led to the expectation that sequencing depth would affect the degree of clonotype sharing among donors. Estimated clonotype richness was generally larger for naive than for memory subsets. Sampling was restricted to blood, and TCR repertoires in tissues likely differ from the TCR repertoires found in blood. Because the study included only a small number of donors, the genetic and exposure-history diversity represented was limited. Incomplete sequencing was indicated by rarefaction of sorted-subset datasets, despite the large sequencing depth.

The donors were healthy, HIV-negative adults who had no recently reported acute infections or vaccinations. Every donor was a Caucasian adult residing in Nashville, Tennessee, USA. CD4+ T cells were enriched through magnetic negative selection, after which naive cells were positively selected on CD45RA and the remaining negative fraction served as the memory subset. After blood collection by leukapheresis, PBMCs were isolated using Ficoll-Histopaque density gradient centrifugation and then cryopreserved in the vapor phase of liquid nitrogen. Analytical flow cytometry was used to check the purity and quantity of every magnetically sorted T cell population. Genomic DNA was isolated from every sorted fraction and measured by UV absorbance on a Nanodrop 2000c. Using the deep immunoSEQ assay, multiplex PCR amplified TCR CDR3 regions from genomic DNA. For each cell subset, the extracted genomic DNA was distributed evenly across all wells of several immunoSEQ 96-well plates, and each plate served as one replicate. For sorted subsets, each replicate PCR was loaded with roughly 0.2 ug genomic DNA, equivalent to roughly 30,000 T cell genomes. The purified libraries were quantified using a Qubit 3.0 fluorometer, sized with a Bioanalyzer 2100, and then quantified again using the KAPA Library Quantification kit. Every immunoSEQ 96-well plate was sequenced on a dedicated single-read 150-cycle Illumina NextSeq 550 flow cell. The published analysis was carried out like this. Because the immunoSEQ output held only junctional sequences and lacked quality scores, the filtering could not match the filtering applied to full-length reads. To assign V/J genes and CDR3, sequences were annotated against IMGT germline references using PyIR, a Python wrapper for IgBLAST v1.9. Any read was removed if the V/J assignment was weak (E-value above 1e-6), the CDR3 was missing, or the read contained stop codons, out-of-frame junctions, or ambiguous translated residues. A V3J clonotype was defined by an identical inferred V gene, J gene, and CDR3 amino acid sequence. Percentage overlap between repertoires was computed as shared unique clonotypes divided by the size of the smaller repertoire. Repertoire richness was assessed with RTK rarefaction, the Chao1 estimator, and Recon v2.1 estimates of unobserved clonotypes. Generation probabilities were computed with OLGA for all TCRbeta clonotypes obtained by the gDNA method from four donors. Imported from immuneACCESS, the table was reduced by TCRdb to in-frame sequences with V and J called. These copies leave out some clones; in studies compared against another copy, an unresolved V gene accounts for under half, and the cause of the remainder is not known. V, J and clone size are those of that table, while D and trimming were read from the DNA. A total of about 2 million clones appear in this sample, about 95% of them only once. 0.13% of the sample lies in the top ten.

Turning to this clone: Its binding antigen is unknown. Per-nucleotide qualities are absent, and no much larger clonotype sits a single base away. In the same sample, other DNA sequences code for this CDR3.

Trimming accounts for 3 bases at V and 2 bases at J, while the number of junction bases matched to no gene is 7. Looking up the germline V gene yields CDR1 KGHSH and CDR2 LQKENI. The CDR3 runs 15 amino acids, cysteine and phenylalanine included. The read is trimmed to its CDR3 DNA, 45 bases read in frame from base 1. This sequence was found in a man between 18 and 35 years old in good health. The V and J genes are TRBV18 and TRBJ2-7; 7 bases in between match TRBD1. Sequencing input: naive CD4+ T cells sorted from blood. The cell subset or site label here, explained by the study, means: CD45RA+ positively selected. The DNA sequence is TGTGCCAGCTCACCGACAGGGACCGTTACCTACGAGCAGTACTTC. This codes for CASSPTGTVTYEQYF.